The rows below give T cell receptor beta chains drawn from one sample of a study of CD8 T cells in Susac syndrome. From the immunoSEQ multiplex PCR reads, TCRdb called clonotypes with MiXCR, one entry per CDR3 protein. In the table there are under 200,000 distinct CDR3 sequences, roughly 94% of which are singletons. The sample taken for sequencing was CD4+ T cells from PBMCs. All receptors derive from a human donor with Susac syndrome. CDR3s include the opening cysteine and the closing phenylalanine or tryptophan. A D gene is named only where the DNA matches it firmly. Where a row states a size, it is once, few, many or the class of an expanded clone; other rows omit it.

j_call | d_call | v_call | clone_size | cdr3_aa | cdr3_nt
TRBJ1-1 | - | TRBV19 | - | CASIPPGATLNTEAFF | TGTGCCAGTATTCCCCCAGGTGCCACATTGAACACTGAAGCTTTCTTT
TRBJ2-3 | - | TRBV29-1 | - | CSVVDTGGTDTQYF | TGCAGCGTTGTGGACACGGGGGGCACAGATACGCAGTATTTT
TRBJ1-2 | - | TRBV9 | - | CASSVLQGGGYTF | TGTGCCAGCAGCGTACTCCAGGGAGGTGGCTACACCTTC
TRBJ1-4 | TRBD1 | TRBV20-1 | - | CSARPPTGGHEKLFF | TGCAGTGCCCGACCCCCGACAGGGGGGCATGAAAAACTGTTTTTT
TRBJ1-3 | - | TRBV20-1 | - | CSASSGNTIYF | TGCAGTGCTAGTTCCGGAAACACCATATATTTT
TRBJ2-5 | TRBD2 | TRBV5-4 | - | CASSFERGDQETQYF | TGTGCCAGCAGCTTCGAGCGGGGGGATCAAGAGACCCAGTACTTC
TRBJ2-5 | - | TRBV5-4 | - | CASSHVFGTEETQYF | TGTGCCAGCAGCCACGTGTTCGGGACCGAAGAGACCCAGTACTTC
TRBJ2-7 | TRBD1 | TRBV2 | - | CASSAGQGPYF | TGTGCCAGCAGCGCGGGACAGGGCCCGTACTTC
TRBJ2-5 | - | TRBV12-3/TRBV12-4 | once | CASSFRMGSETQYF | TGTGCCAGCAGTTTTCGAATGGGGAGTGAGACCCAGTACTTC
TRBJ1-2 | TRBD1 | TRBV25-1 | - | CASSGDRGPSRYGYTF | TGTGCCAGCAGTGGGGACAGGGGGCCGTCACGGTATGGCTACACCTTC
TRBJ2-1 | - | TRBV11-2 | - | CASSLPGLGSNEQFF | TGTGCCAGCAGCCTTCCGGGACTTGGCTCCAATGAGCAGTTCTTC
TRBJ1-5 | TRBD1 | TRBV5-1 | - | CASTTGTGGEGNQPQHF | TGCGCCAGTACCACCGGGACAGGGGGCGAGGGCAATCAGCCCCAGCATTTT
TRBJ1-1 | - | TRBV11-2 | - | CASSLDNRRPVAFF | TGTGCCAGCAGCTTAGATAACAGGCGCCCCGTAGCTTTCTTT
TRBJ1-4 | - | TRBV20-1 | - | CSARDGRTQGKLFF | TGCAGTGCTAGGGACGGAAGAACACAAGGGAAACTGTTTTTT
TRBJ2-2 | TRBD1 | TRBV7-9 | - | CASSRDSSAGELFF | TGTGCCAGCAGCAGGGACAGCTCAGCCGGGGAGCTGTTTTTT
TRBJ1-2 | - | TRBV29-1 | - | CSVTGRQANYGYTF | TGCAGCGTGACGGGGCGACAGGCGAACTATGGCTACACCTTC
TRBJ1-1 | - | TRBV20-1 | - | CSARDRQGYAEAFF | TGCAGTGCTAGAGATAGGCAGGGATATGCTGAAGCTTTCTTT
TRBJ2-5 | - | TRBV19 | - | CASSWAEGETQYF | TGTGCCAGTAGTTGGGCCGAAGGAGAGACCCAGTACTTC
TRBJ2-3 | - | TRBV4-2 | - | CASSQTIGTQYF | TGTGCCAGCAGCCAGACGATCGGGACGCAGTATTTT
TRBJ1-2 | - | TRBV9 | - | CASSVGSSTAGYTF | TGTGCCAGCAGCGTAGGTTCGTCGACAGCGGGCTACACCTTC
TRBJ2-7 | - | TRBV4-1 | - | CASSQDKTGYYEQYF | TGCGCCAGCAGCCAAGATAAAACAGGTTACTACGAGCAGTACTTC
TRBJ2-1 | TRBD1 | TRBV2 | - | CASSVGQEYNEQFF | TGTGCCAGCAGTGTCGGACAGGAGTACAATGAGCAGTTCTTC
TRBJ1-4 | - | TRBV15 | - | CATSRDRSEKLFF | TGTGCCACCAGCAGAGATCGAAGTGAAAAACTGTTTTTT
TRBJ2-3 | - | TRBV7-9 | once | CASSRTTSADTQYF | TGTGCCAGCAGCCGGACGACCAGCGCCGATACGCAGTATTTT
TRBJ2-5 | - | TRBV9 | - | CASSTRPGGYQSEETQYF | TGTGCCAGCAGCACCCGACCCGGGGGTTATCAAAGCGAAGAGACCCAGTACTTC
TRBJ2-1 | - | TRBV3-1 | - | CASSQLGGGRYPSGANEQFF | TGTGCCAGCAGCCAATTGGGTGGGGGGAGGTACCCATCGGGAGCCAATGAGCAGTTCTTC
TRBJ1-2 | - | TRBV28 | - | CASKSVTEGYTF | TGTGCCAGCAAGTCCGTCACAGAAGGCTACACCTTC
TRBJ2-2 | - | TRBV7-9 | - | CASSLASWTTGELFF | TGTGCCAGCAGCTTAGCGTCCTGGACTACCGGGGAGCTGTTTTTT
TRBJ2-5 | - | TRBV7-9 | few | CASSFLGETQYF | TGTGCCAGCAGCTTTCTGGGAGAGACCCAGTACTTC
TRBJ2-2 | - | TRBV5-4 | once | CASSNPVDSTGELFF | TGTGCCAGCAGCAATCCCGTCGACTCCACCGGGGAGCTGTTTTTT
TRBJ2-2 | - | TRBV24-1 | - | CATSDRKNTGELFF | TGTGCCACCAGTGACAGAAAGAACACCGGGGAGCTGTTTTTT
TRBJ2-7 | - | TRBV2 | - | CASSEAGLHEQYF | TGTGCCAGCAGTGAAGCAGGTTTGCACGAGCAGTACTTC
TRBJ2-4 | - | TRBV29-1 | - | CSVEDRNTKNIQYF | TGCAGCGTTGAAGATCGTAACACCAAAAACATTCAGTACTTC
TRBJ1-2 | TRBD1 | TRBV20-1 | - | CSAIARDRVYGYTF | TGCAGTGCGATCGCCCGAGACAGGGTCTATGGCTACACCTTC
TRBJ1-1 | - | TRBV30 | - | CAWSVQRGTEAFF | TGTGCCTGGAGTGTCCAGAGGGGCACTGAAGCTTTCTTT
TRBJ2-1 | TRBD2 | TRBV4-1 | - | CASSQEGLAGGFEQFF | TGCGCCAGCAGCCAGGAGGGACTAGCGGGGGGCTTTGAGCAGTTCTTC
TRBJ2-7 | TRBD2 | TRBV20-1 | - | CSARDLPGLERERLYEQYF | TGCAGTGCTAGGGACTTACCGGGACTAGAGAGAGAGAGACTCTACGAGCAGTACTTC
TRBJ1-3 | TRBD1 | TRBV3-1 | - | CASSLAPTGTGNTIYF | TGTGCCAGCAGCCTTGCCCCGACAGGGACCGGAAACACCATATATTTT
TRBJ1-2 | TRBD1 | TRBV2 | few | CASSLTGGVGYTF | TGTGCCAGCAGTCTAACAGGGGGCGTTGGCTACACCTTC
TRBJ1-2 | TRBD1 | TRBV5-1 | - | CASGQGGNYGYTF | TGCGCCAGCGGACAGGGTGGAAACTATGGCTACACCTTC
TRBJ1-2 | - | TRBV3-1 | - | CASSQGSGGYTF | TGTGCCAGCAGCCAAGGCTCCGGAGGCTACACCTTC
TRBJ2-7 | - | TRBV21-1 | - | CASSKEGRVFYEQYF | TGTGCCAGCAGCAAAGAGGGCAGGGTTTTCTACGAGCAGTACTTC
TRBJ1-1 | TRBD1 | TRBV12-3/TRBV12-4 | few | CASSSRQGANTEAFF | TGTGCCAGCAGTTCCCGACAGGGGGCCAACACTGAAGCTTTCTTT
TRBJ1-1 | TRBD1 | TRBV12-3/TRBV12-4 | - | CASTLGDSLLNTEAFF | TGTGCCAGCACCCTGGGGGACAGCCTTCTGAACACTGAAGCTTTCTTT
TRBJ1-3 | - | TRBV28 | - | CASSFQGFTIYF | TGTGCCAGCAGTTTCCAGGGATTCACCATATATTTT
TRBJ1-5 | TRBD1 | TRBV20-1 | - | CSARPDRDGQPQHF | TGCAGTGCTAGACCCGACAGGGACGGTCAGCCCCAGCATTTT
TRBJ1-1 | TRBD1 | TRBV2 | - | CASSEGQGYTEAFF | TGTGCCAGCAGTGAGGGACAGGGCTACACTGAAGCTTTCTTT
TRBJ1-2 | - | TRBV6-5 | - | CASSYSITGAYGYTF | TGTGCCAGCAGTTACTCCATCACAGGAGCTTATGGCTACACCTTC
TRBJ2-2 | TRBD2 | TRBV7-2 | - | CASSWGGGELFF | TGTGCCAGCAGCTGGGGGGGCGGGGAGCTGTTTTTT
TRBJ2-1 | TRBD2 | TRBV20-1 | - | CSAGLAVNNEQFF | TGCAGTGCCGGACTAGCGGTAAACAATGAGCAGTTCTTC
TRBJ2-2 | - | TRBV4-2 | - | CASTVRRGTTGELFF | TGTGCCAGCACGGTGAGGAGGGGGACCACCGGGGAGCTGTTTTTT
TRBJ2-2 | TRBD2 | TRBV7-2 | - | CASSKGLAGNTGELFF | TGTGCCAGCAGCAAGGGACTAGCGGGGAACACCGGGGAGCTGTTTTTT
TRBJ2-5 | TRBD2 | TRBV20-1 | - | CSARRLAGNQETQYF | TGCAGTGCTCGTAGACTAGCGGGGAACCAAGAGACCCAGTACTTC
TRBJ2-5 | - | TRBV15 | - | CATSRDSPETQYF | TGTGCCACCAGCAGAGATAGCCCAGAGACCCAGTACTTC
TRBJ1-1 | - | TRBV12-5 | - | CASGLTPRGSSNTEAFF | TGTGCTAGTGGTTTGACCCCGAGGGGCTCCTCGAACACTGAAGCTTTCTTT
TRBJ1-1 | - | TRBV10-3 | - | CAISVSLMNTEAFF | TGTGCCATCAGTGTATCGTTAATGAACACTGAAGCTTTCTTT
TRBJ1-1 | - | TRBV5-6 | once | CASTRNFGGTEAFF | TGTGCCAGCACCCGAAATTTCGGGGGGACTGAAGCTTTCTTT
TRBJ2-7 | TRBD2 | TRBV7-8 | - | CASSLGLADTYEQYF | TGTGCCAGCAGCTTAGGGCTAGCGGATACCTACGAGCAGTACTTC
TRBJ2-7 | - | TRBV7-9 | - | CASSQISYEQYF | TGTGCCAGCAGCCAGATCTCCTACGAGCAGTACTTC
TRBJ1-4 | - | TRBV18 | - | CASSRSANEKLFF | TGTGCCAGCTCACGATCGGCTAATGAAAAACTGTTTTTT